This T cell receptor (beta chain) was recorded in a study of regulatory dendritic cells for organ transplantation (TCRdb year 2017). Looking at the study overall: Before and after allostimulation with regulatory or mature dendritic cells, TCRbeta repertoires were sequenced from sorted naive and memory CD4+ and CD8+ T cells. Results the study describes overall, beyond this receptor: Expansion of memory CD8+ clones was induced by allostimulation in both subjects, but more limited expansion appeared to be induced by regulatory dendritic cells than by mature dendritic cells. Sequencing was done in only a couple of subjects, and the authors reported considerable heterogeneity between individuals in the alloreactive memory CD8+ T cell pool. Highly diverse repertoires were observed in naive CD4+ and CD8+ T cells, whereas lower diversity was observed in memory cells, and the most oligoclonal repertoires were found in memory CD8+ cells. Of the resting subsets, the one holding the most alloreactive TCR clonotypes was memory CD8+ T cells.

FACS was used to sort CD4+ or CD8+ cells into naive T cells (CD45RA+) and memory T cells (CD45RO+). Two healthy control subjects provided the T cells used for TCR sequencing. Unstimulated sorted T cell subsets served as baseline controls for the mixed lymphocyte reactions. The Qiagen DNeasy Blood & Tissue Kit was used for extraction of genomic DNA. The TCRbeta CDR3 regions were amplified in a multiplexed two-step PCR with Vbeta-specific forward primers and Jbeta-specific reverse primers. Through the immunoSEQ service, TCRbeta libraries were sequenced on an Illumina instrument. In the source study's methods: IMGT annotation was used to assign V, D and J genes, and synthetic CDR3 analogues were used to correct the counts for multiplex PCR bias. Repertoire clonality was computed in the immunoSEQ Analyzer as one minus normalized Shannon entropy. Fisher's exact test with Benjamini-Hochberg false discovery rate control was used to define clonal expansion, with two-tailed P<0.01. This is the immuneACCESS table as TCRdb keeps it, with only in-frame sequences that have V and J called. A part of the clones is gone; compared with another copy, unresolved V genes explain less than half, and the rest is unexplained. V, J and clone size derive from that table, while D and trimming were established from the DNA sequence. Within this sample are 25,000 to 30,000 clones, with 82% of them counted one time only. Of the sample, roughly 0.4% is held by the ten largest clones.

Note on this clone: Its antigen remains unidentified. The record has no base qualities; no much larger clone is one base away.

Specimen: naive CD8+ T cells from blood. The label giving this sample's cell subset or site can be read as: CD45RA+ naive T cells. This TCR came from a human donor in good health.

The sequenced DNA is TGTGCCAGCAGTTATTCAGGGGGGAAAAACATTCAGTACTTC. The translation is CASSYSGGKNIQYF. The chain is assembled from TRBV6-5 and TRBJ2-4, with TRBD1 perhaps the D gene, on 7 matching bases. V and J lose 3 bases and 4 bases, and a span of 10 bases separates them. There are 14 amino acids in the CDR3, from cysteine to phenylalanine inclusive. The retained sequence is limited to the CDR3, 42 bases, with the frame set at the first base. CDR1 MNHEY and CDR2 SVGAGI are derived from the germline V gene.